This entry describes one T cell receptor (beta chain). The protocol was immunoSEQ multiplex PCR, while the TCRdb copy is restricted to in-frame clones and leaves out a portion. Of some 400,000 clones listed, more than 75% were seen once; the top ten hold 1% to 1.5%. The record originates from a study of blood T cell repertoires in COVID-19. Germline V CDR1 and CDR2: MGHRA, YSYEKL. With 3 bases clipped from V and 5 bases from J, the junction kept 6 bases outside the gene matches. CDR3 length: 15 amino acids. V and J are TRBV4-1 and TRBJ2-7, with 11 bases identical to TRBD1. The source material was PBMCs or T cells enriched from blood (not recorded which). This receptor was identified in a young man who had recovered from COVID-19. CDR3 coding DNA: TGCGCCAGCAGCCAGGCCTCGGGACAGGGGGACGAGCAGTACTTC. Protein: CASSQASGQGDEQYF.